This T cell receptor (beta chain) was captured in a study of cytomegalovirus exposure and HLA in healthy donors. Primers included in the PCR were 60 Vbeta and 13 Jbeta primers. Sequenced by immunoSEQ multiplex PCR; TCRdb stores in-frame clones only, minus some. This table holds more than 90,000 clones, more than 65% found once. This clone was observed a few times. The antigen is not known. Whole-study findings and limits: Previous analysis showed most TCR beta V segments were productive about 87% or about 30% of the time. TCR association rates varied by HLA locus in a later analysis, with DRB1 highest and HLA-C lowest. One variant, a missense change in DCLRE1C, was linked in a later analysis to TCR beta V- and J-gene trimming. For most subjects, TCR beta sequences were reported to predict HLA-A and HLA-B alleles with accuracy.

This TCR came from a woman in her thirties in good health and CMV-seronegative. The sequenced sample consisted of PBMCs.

CDR3 region: CASGLVQTAKNIQYF. For the CDR3, the DNA is TGTGCTAGTGGTTTGGTACAGACGGCCAAAAACATTCAGTACTTC. The V call is TRBV12-5, the J call TRBJ2-4, with unresolved D. There are 15 residues in the CDR3. Trimming removed 0 bases at V and 1 base at J, with 7 bases between. Germline V lookup: CDR1 LGHNT, CDR2 FRNRAP. The whole variable domain, remainder taken from reference TRBV12-5 and TRBJ2-4, is DARVTQTPRHKVTEMGQEVTMRCQPILGHNTVFWYRQTMMQGLELLAYFRNRAPLDDSGMPKDRFSAEMPDATLATLKIQPSEPRDSAVYFCASGLVQTAKNIQYFGAGTRLSVL.